The next 22 T cell receptor beta chains were all read from a single sample in a study of blood T cell repertoires in COVID-19. Some clones are missing from TCRdb's copy, which holds only in-frame ones; the method was immunoSEQ multiplex PCR. Of hundreds of thousands of clones in the sample, over 75% were seen once. Sequenced input: PBMCs or T cells enriched from blood (not recorded which). The receptor source for this set is a man younger than 35 who had recovered from COVID-19.

The J gene is TRBJ1-3, the V gene TRBV7-2; D is uncertain. CDR3 length: 16 amino acids. V shed 1 base and J shed 1 base, with 11 bases lying between them. Per the germline V gene, CDR1 is SGHTA and CDR2 is FQGNSA. The chain's CDR3 is CASSLVLVESGNTIYF. CDR3 in DNA: TGTGCCAGCAGCTTAGTCCTAGTAGAGTCTGGAAACACCATATATTTT. Filled out from reference TRBV7-2 and TRBJ1-3, the complete variable domain reads GAGVSQSPSNKVTEKGKDVELRCDPISGHTALYWYRQSLGQGLEFLIYFQGNSAPDKSGLPSDRFSAERTGGSVSTLTIQRTQQEDSAVYLCASSLVLVESGNTIYFGEGSWLTVV.

The V and J genes are TRBV19 and TRBJ2-1; 8 bases fit TRBD1. The CDR3 is made up of 15 amino acids. Per germline, CDR1 LNHDA and CDR2 SQIVND (reference sequence). J was trimmed by 0 bases and V by 6 bases; bases with no gene match: 4. The CDR3 loop is CASRRDRSSYNEQFF. The CDR3 region has the DNA TGTGCCAGTAGAAGGGACAGGAGCTCCTACAATGAGCAGTTCTTC.

Comment on this clone: This specimen includes other DNA sequences encoding the same CDR3. CDR3 sequence (DNA): TGTGCCAGCAGCTCAGGACAGGGGAACACTGAAGCTTTCTTT. This gives the protein CASSSGQGNTEAFF. V usage is TRBV7-8 and J usage is TRBJ1-1; 8 bases are a match to TRBD1. From germline, CDR1 is SGHVS and CDR2 FQNEAQ. The J segment lost 1 base and the V segment lost 4 bases, leaving 2 bases of the junction unmatched. This CDR3 has 14 residues.

The sample holds one count of this clone. The CDR3 region is CSVEWAKRGQFF. CDR3 bases: TGCAGCGTTGAGTGGGCCAAACGTGGGCAGTTCTTC. This chain joins TRBV29-1 and TRBJ2-1; D is undetermined. Trimming removed 3 bases at V and 12 bases at J, with 15 bases between. Looked up from germline, CDR1 is SQVTM and CDR2 is ANQGSEA. CDR3 length equals 12 residues.

The gene calls are TRBV4-1 and TRBJ2-7; D perhaps matches TRBD2 (5 bases). CDR3 size: 11 residues. V lost 10 bases to trimming and J lost 7 bases, with 14 bases between them. The germline V gene encodes CDR1 MGHRA and CDR2 YSYEKL. The CDR3 loop is CATRFPGEQYF. CDR3 sequence (DNA): TGCGCCACCAGGTTTCCGGGGGAGCAGTACTTC.

V usage is TRBV19 and J usage is TRBJ2-2, with D possibly being TRBD1 (5 bases). The CDR3 loop spans 14 amino acids. V was clipped by 7 bases and J by 4 bases, with 13 bases between them. Per the germline V gene, CDR1 is LNHDA and CDR2 is SQIVND (reference sequence). The CDR3 loop reads CASTRRGITGELFF. CDR3 sequence (DNA): TGTGCCAGTACGCGAAGGGGAATCACCGGGGAGCTGTTTTTT.

The chain recombines TRBV4-1 with TRBJ2-7; D unclear. The CDR3 length is 16 residues. The germline V and J ends were trimmed by 1 base and 0 bases, with 13 bases remaining between them. Germline V gene lookup returns CDR1 MGHRA and CDR2 YSYEKL. CDR3 sequence reads: CASSQGPRATSYEQYF. CDR3 nucleotide sequence: TGCGCCAGCAGCCAAGGCCCTAGAGCCACCTCCTACGAGCAGTACTTC.

In its sample, this clone was seen once. J is TRBJ1-6 and V is TRBV10-3; tentative D call: TRBD1 (5 bases). The germline gives CDR1 ENHRY, CDR2 SYGVKD. CDR3 length equals 14 residues. V shed 6 bases and J shed 6 bases, with 12 bases lying between them. CDR3 protein: CAISPTEINSPLHF. CDR3 sequence (DNA): TGTGCCATCAGCCCGACAGAGATTAATTCACCCCTCCACTTT.

On this clone: Sequence at one end of the junction differs from germline and may be a read error. The J gene is TRBJ2-5, the V gene TRBV7-7; unclear D gene. Germline V lookup: CDR1 SSHAT, CDR2 FNYEAQ (reference sequence). The CDR3 is made up of 13 amino acids. CDR3 loop: CASSYTDQETQYF. The CDR3 DNA sequence: TGTGCTAGCAGTTATACGGACCAAGAGACCCAGTACTTC. Supplemented by reference TRBV7-7 and TRBJ2-5, the full variable domain reads GAGVSQSPRYKVTKRGQDVTLRCDPISSHATLYWYQQALGQGPEFLTYFNYEAQPDKSGLPSDRFSAERPEGSISTLTIQRTEQRDSAMYRCASSYTDQETQYFGPGTRLLVL.

This chain links TRBV23-1 with TRBJ1-6; D gene unclear. TRBV23-1 is assigned to the ORF class and has an uncertain function. The CDR3 spans 13 residues. The V end lost 1 base, the J end lost 7 bases, and 5 bases lay between the germline ends. The CDR3 loop is CASSQFLNSPLHF. The CDR3 nucleotides read TGCGCCAGCAGTCAATTCCTAAATTCACCCCTCCACTTT.

V usage is TRBV2 and J usage is TRBJ1-1, with D hard to call. The CDR3 has 14 amino acids. Germline V gene lookup returns CDR1 SNHLY and CDR2 FYNNEI. Trimming took off 3 bases at V and 4 bases at J, with 12 bases between the two ends. DNA for the CDR3: TGTGCCAGCAGTGATCTCCGGGGATTCACTGAAGCTTTCTTT. This sequence encodes CASSDLRGFTEAFF.

The rearrangement links TRBV3-1 (or the pseudogene TRBV3-2) to TRBJ2-7; D call uncertain. Deletions cut 1 base from V and 2 bases from J, with 6 bases between. CDR1 is LGHDT and CDR2 is YNNKEL in the germline V gene (reference sequence). This CDR3 has 13 amino acids. The CDR3, as DNA: TGTGCCAGCAGCCAAGTCCCAGCCTACGAGCAGTACTTC. This translates into CASSQVPAYEQYF.

The V and J genes are TRBV29-1 and TRBJ2-3; 10 bases line up with TRBD2. The CDR3 has 14 amino acids. Unmatched junction bases numbered 5, after V lost 6 bases and J lost 2 bases. CDR1 and CDR2 from the germline V gene are SQVTM and ANQGSEA. The CDR3 DNA reads as TGCAGCGTCCCGACTAGCGGGTACACAGATACGCAGTATTTT. This sequence encodes CSVPTSGYTDTQYF.

The CDR3, as DNA: TGTGCCAGCAGCCGACTACGACTATCCACAGATACGCAGTATTTT. It specifies CASSRLRLSTDTQYF. The chain carries TRBV11-3 and TRBJ2-3; the D gene is possibly TRBD2 (5 bases). The V end was cut by 5 bases, the J end by 2 bases, with 14 bases between. The CDR3 length is 15 residues. Germline CDR1 SGHNT, CDR2 YENEEA.

V and J are TRBV3-1 (or the pseudogene TRBV3-2) and TRBJ2-7, with D possibly being TRBD2 (5 bases). Looked up from germline, CDR1 is LGHDT and CDR2 is YNNKEL (reference sequence). V shed 1 base and J shed 6 bases, with 10 bases lying between them. This CDR3 spans 13 amino acids. CDR3 loop: CASSQVRGVEQYF. CDR3 nucleotide sequence: TGTGCCAGCAGCCAAGTTCGGGGAGTCGAGCAGTACTTC.

The genes are TRBV7-2 and TRBJ2-5; tentative D call: TRBD1 (5 bases). Germline CDR1 reads SGHTA; CDR2 reads FQGNSA. Trimming stripped 0 bases from V and 5 bases from J, with 16 bases between. This CDR3 comprises 16 residues. The CDR3 spells CASSLAHDAGYETQYF. Here the CDR3 DNA reads TGTGCCAGCAGCTTAGCCCACGACGCAGGGTATGAGACCCAGTACTTC.

The chain carries TRBV5-1 and TRBJ2-7; D gene uncertain. The CDR3 contains 14 residues. CDR1 is SGHRS and CDR2 is YFSETQ in the germline V gene. Trimming pared 1 base from V and 2 bases from J, leaving 10 bases between. CDR3 in amino acids: CASSLSQVPYEQYF. Written as DNA, the CDR3 is TGCGCCAGCAGCTTGTCCCAGGTCCCCTACGAGCAGTACTTC.

This chain connects TRBV18 to TRBJ2-7, with TRBD1 identical over 9 bases. Germline lookup yields CDR1 KGHSH and CDR2 LQKENI. The J segment lost 4 bases and the V segment lost 4 bases, leaving 8 bases of the junction unmatched. This CDR3 is built from 15 residues. CDR3: CASSLTGTGYYEQYF. In DNA, the CDR3 is TGTGCCAGCTCACTCACCGGGACAGGGTATTACGAGCAGTACTTC.

This chain's CDR3 is CASGAGGFRTDTQYF. Written as DNA, the CDR3 is TGTGCCAGCGGAGCAGGGGGATTTAGGACAGATACGCAGTATTTT. The rearrangement joins TRBV6-5 to TRBJ2-3, with 7 bases identical to TRBD1. With V trimmed by 8 bases and J by 3 bases, 11 bases remained unmatched. CDR1 is MNHEY and CDR2 is SVGAGI in the germline V gene. The CDR3 loop spans 15 amino acids.

The V and J genes are TRBV19 and TRBJ2-2; no reliable D call. The germline V gene encodes CDR1 LNHDA and CDR2 SQIVND (reference sequence). V was pared by 3 bases and J by 5 bases, with 10 bases between. The CDR3 has 14 residues. CDR3 in DNA: TGTGCCAGTAGTATGACCCCTAGGACCGGGGAGCTGTTTTTT. It yields the protein CASSMTPRTGELFF.

The CDR3 reads CASSPFGRNTGELFF. CDR3 sequence (DNA): TGTGCCAGCAGTCCCTTCGGGAGAAACACCGGGGAGCTGTTTTTT. The genes are TRBV28 and TRBJ2-2, with TRBD2 as a possible D gene (6 bases). The CDR3 covers 15 residues. V shed 5 bases and J shed 2 bases, with 12 bases lying between them. Germline V lookup: CDR1 MDHEN, CDR2 SYDVKM.

The V gene is TRBV28, the J gene TRBJ2-6; 7 bases are shared with TRBD1. Per germline, CDR1 MDHEN and CDR2 SYDVKM. With V trimmed by 4 bases and J by 3 bases, 6 bases remained unmatched. There are 16 residues in the CDR3. CDR3 nucleotide sequence: TGTGCCAGCAGTTCGACAGGGTTCGGTGGGGCCAACGTCCTGACTTTC. It is translated as CASSSTGFGGANVLTF. The full variable domain, rest sourced from reference TRBV28 and TRBJ2-6, is DVKVTQSSRYLVKRTGEKVFLECVQDMDHENMFWYRQDPGLGLRLIYFSYDVKMKEKGDIPEGYSVSREKKERFSLILESASTNQTSMYLCASSSTGFGGANVLTFGAGSRLTVL.